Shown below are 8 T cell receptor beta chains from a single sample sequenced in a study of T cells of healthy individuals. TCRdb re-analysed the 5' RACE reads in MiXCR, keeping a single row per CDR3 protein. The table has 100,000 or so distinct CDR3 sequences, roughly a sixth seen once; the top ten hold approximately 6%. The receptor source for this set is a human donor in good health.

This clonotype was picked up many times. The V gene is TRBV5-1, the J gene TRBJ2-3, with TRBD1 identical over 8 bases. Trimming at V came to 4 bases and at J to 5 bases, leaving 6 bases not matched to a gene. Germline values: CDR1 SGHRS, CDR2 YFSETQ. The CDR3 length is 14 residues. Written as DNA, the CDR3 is TGCGCCAGCAGCATGCAGGGGGCGGGAGATACGCAGTATTTT. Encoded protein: CASSMQGAGDTQYF.

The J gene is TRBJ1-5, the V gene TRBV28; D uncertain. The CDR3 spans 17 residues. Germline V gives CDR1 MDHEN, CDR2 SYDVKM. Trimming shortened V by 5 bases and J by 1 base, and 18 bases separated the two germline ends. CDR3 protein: CASSPPRHLASNQPQHF. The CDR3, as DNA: TGTGCCAGCAGTCCCCCCCGCCACCTCGCGAGCAATCAGCCCCAGCATTTT.

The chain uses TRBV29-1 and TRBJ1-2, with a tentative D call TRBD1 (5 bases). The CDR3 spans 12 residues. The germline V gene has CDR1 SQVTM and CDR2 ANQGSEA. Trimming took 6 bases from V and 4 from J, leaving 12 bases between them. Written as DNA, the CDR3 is TGCAGCGTCCCGGGACCTATCTATGGCTACACCTTC. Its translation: CSVPGPIYGYTF.

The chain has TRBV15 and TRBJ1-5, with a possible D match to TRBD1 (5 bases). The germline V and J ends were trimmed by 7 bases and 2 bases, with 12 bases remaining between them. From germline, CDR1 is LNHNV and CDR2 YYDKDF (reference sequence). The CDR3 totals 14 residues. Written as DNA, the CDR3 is TGTGCCACCACTACGGGACGGGGCAATCAGCCCCAGCATTTT. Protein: CATTTGRGNQPQHF.

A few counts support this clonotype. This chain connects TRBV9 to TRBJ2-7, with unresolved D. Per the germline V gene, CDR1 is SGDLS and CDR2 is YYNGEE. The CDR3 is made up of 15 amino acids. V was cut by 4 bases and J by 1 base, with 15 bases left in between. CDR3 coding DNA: TGTGCCAGCAGCCCCCACAAGAGCGCTTCCTACGAGCAGTACTTC. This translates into CASSPHKSASYEQYF.

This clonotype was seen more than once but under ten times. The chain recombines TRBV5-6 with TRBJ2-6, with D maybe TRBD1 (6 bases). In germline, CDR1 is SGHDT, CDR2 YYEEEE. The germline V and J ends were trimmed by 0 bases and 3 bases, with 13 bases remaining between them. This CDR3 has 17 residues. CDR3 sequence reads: CASSLGIYRVGANVLTF. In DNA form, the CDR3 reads TGTGCCAGCAGCTTGGGAATCTACAGGGTTGGGGCCAACGTCCTGACTTTC.

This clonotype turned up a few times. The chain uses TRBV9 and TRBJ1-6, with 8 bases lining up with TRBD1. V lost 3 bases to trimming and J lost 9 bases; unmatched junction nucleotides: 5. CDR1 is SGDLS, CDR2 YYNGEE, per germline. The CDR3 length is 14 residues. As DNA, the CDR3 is TGTGCCAGCAGCGCCAGGGGGCTAAGTTCACCCCTCCACTTT. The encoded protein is CASSARGLSSPLHF.

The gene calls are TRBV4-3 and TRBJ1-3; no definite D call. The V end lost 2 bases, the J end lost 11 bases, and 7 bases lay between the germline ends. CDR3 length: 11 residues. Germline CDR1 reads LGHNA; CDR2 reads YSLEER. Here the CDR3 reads CASSQREAIYF. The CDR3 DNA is TGCGCCAGCAGCCAACGGGAGGCCATATATTTT.